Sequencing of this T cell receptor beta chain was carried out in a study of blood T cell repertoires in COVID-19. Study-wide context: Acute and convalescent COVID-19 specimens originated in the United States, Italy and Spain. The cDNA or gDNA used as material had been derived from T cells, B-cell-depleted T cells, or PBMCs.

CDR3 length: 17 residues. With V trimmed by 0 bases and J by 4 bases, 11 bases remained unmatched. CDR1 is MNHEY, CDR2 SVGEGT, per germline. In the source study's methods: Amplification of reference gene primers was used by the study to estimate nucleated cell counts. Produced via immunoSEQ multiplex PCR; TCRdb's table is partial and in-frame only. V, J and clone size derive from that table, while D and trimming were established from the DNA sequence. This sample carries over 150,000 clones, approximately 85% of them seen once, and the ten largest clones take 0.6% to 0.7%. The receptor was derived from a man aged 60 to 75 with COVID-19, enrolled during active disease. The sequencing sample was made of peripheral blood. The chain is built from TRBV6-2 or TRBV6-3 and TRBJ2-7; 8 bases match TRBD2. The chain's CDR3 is CASSYSRGSGNSYEQYF. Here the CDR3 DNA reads TGTGCCAGCAGTTACTCGAGAGGTAGCGGGAACTCATACGAGCAGTACTTC.